The 15 T cell receptor beta chains below all came from one sample that was sequenced in a study of shared clonotypes between healthy human individuals. Cells designated naive CD8 were CD45RO-negative and were positively selected for CCR7, with terminally differentiated effector memory CD45RA+ cells excluded. Repertoires were generated with immunoSEQ multiplex PCR, while TCRdb's copy carries only in-frame clones and drops some. The sample gives around 2,000,000 clones, 85% to 95% of which show up once; about 1.8% is in the top ten. The material sequenced was naive CD8+ T cells from PBMCs. The receptors were sampled from a man aged 18 to 35 in good health. Some clones in this sample may be carry-over from other donors' samples.

The J gene is TRBJ2-6, the V gene TRBV4-1; TRBD2 is a possible D gene (5 bases). Germline V gene lookup returns CDR1 MGHRA and CDR2 YSYEKL. The CDR3 spans 15 residues. V lost 4 bases and J lost 2, with 9 bases in between. CDR3 amino acids: CASSPGNAGANVLTF. The CDR3 DNA sequence: TGCGCCAGCAGCCCCGGGAATGCTGGGGCCAACGTCCTGACTTTC.

This clone has just one count. Other DNA variants within this sample encode the same CDR3. The chain is built from TRBV4-1 and TRBJ2-1; D is unclear. V was clipped by 1 base and J by 0 bases, with 7 bases between them. The CDR3 is 15 residues long. Germline CDR1 reads MGHRA; CDR2 reads YSYEKL. The CDR3 reads CASSQVSSSYNEQFF. The CDR3 coding sequence is TGCGCCAGCAGCCAAGTGTCTAGCTCCTACAATGAGCAGTTCTTC.

The V and J genes are TRBV29-1 and TRBJ2-1, with TRBD2 identical over 7 bases. Germline V gives CDR1 SQVTM, CDR2 ANQGSEA. This CDR3 is 15 amino acids long. Germline trimming cut 7 bases from V and 2 bases from J; bases unmatched to any gene: 11. DNA for the CDR3: TGCAGCGCGGGGGAGGGGTCCCCGGCCTACAATGAGCAGTTCTTC. Translating gives CSAGEGSPAYNEQFF.

The chain links TRBV2 to TRBJ2-2; 9 nucleotides agree with TRBD2. CDR1 is SNHLY, CDR2 FYNNEI, per germline. The V gene end was trimmed by 7 bases and the J gene end by 5 bases; junction bases not matched to a gene: 5. The CDR3 is 14 residues long. The CDR3 DNA reads as TGTGCCAGCACATTAGCGGGAGAAACCGGGGAGCTGTTTTTT. This codes for CASTLAGETGELFF. Combining the CDR3 with reference TRBV2 and TRBJ2-2 gives the whole variable domain EPEVTQTPSHQVTQMGQEVILRCVPISNHLYFYWYRQILGQKVEFLVSFYNNEISEKSEIFDDQFSVERPDGSNFTLKIRSTKLEDSAMYFCASTLAGETGELFFGEGSRLTVL.

The rearrangement joins TRBV5-1 to TRBJ2-3, with 10 positions matching TRBD1. CDR1 is SGHRS, CDR2 YFSETQ, per germline. CDR3 length: 20 amino acids. J lost 3 bases, V lost 3 bases, and 19 bases had no gene match. CDR3 DNA sequence: TGCGCCAGCAGCTGGGACAGGGGAAAGACGGGAGCCCAATTTACAGATACGCAGTATTTT. It is translated as CASSWDRGKTGAQFTDTQYF.

The table lists this clone with a few counts. The identical CDR3 is also encoded by other nucleotide sequences in the sample. The chain is built from TRBV6-5 and TRBJ1-1; D is unresolved. The CDR3 runs to 11 residues. Trimming removed 5 bases at V and 5 bases at J, with 6 bases between. Germline lookup yields CDR1 MNHEY and CDR2 SVGAGI. The CDR3 DNA follows: TGTGCCAGCAGTCCGGGAACTGAAGCTTTCTTT. Residues: CASSPGTEAFF.

V and J are TRBV19 and TRBJ1-5; possibly TRBD1 for D (5 bases). The V gene lost 5 bases and the J gene lost 6 bases, with 14 bases spanning the gap. The CDR3 spans 14 residues. Germline CDR1 and CDR2: LNHDA and SQIVND (reference sequence). The CDR3 DNA reads TGTGCCAGTAGTCCCCTTGACGGGGGTCAGCCCCAGCATTTT. Amino acids: CASSPLDGGQPQHF.

This clone was counted only a few times. Other nucleotide sequences in the sample specify the same CDR3. The chain has TRBV19 and TRBJ2-7; 8 nucleotides line up with TRBD1. V shed 6 bases, J shed 2 bases, and the junction held 6 bases outside the gene matches. CDR3 length: 14 residues. The germline gives CDR1 LNHDA, CDR2 SQIVND (reference sequence). This CDR3 reads CASSNDRGAYEQYF. As DNA, the CDR3 is TGTGCCAGTAGCAACGACAGGGGCGCCTACGAGCAGTACTTC.

Turning to this clone: This same CDR3 is encoded by further DNA sequences in the sample. The chain recombines TRBV28 with TRBJ2-1, with TRBD2 matching 7 bases. Unmatched junction bases numbered 4, after V lost 6 bases and J lost 2 bases. The CDR3 covers 14 residues. Germline loops: CDR1 MDHEN, CDR2 SYDVKM. In DNA form, the CDR3 reads TGTGCCAGCAGGCCTACTAGCGCCTACAATGAGCAGTTCTTC. This codes for CASRPTSAYNEQFF.

V and J are TRBV28 and TRBJ2-3, with D possibly matching TRBD2 (6 bases). V was trimmed by 5 bases and J by 10 bases, leaving 16 bases between them. This CDR3 spans 13 amino acids. CDR1 and CDR2 from the germline V gene are MDHEN and SYDVKM. CDR3 region: CASSLLPRRAQYF. The CDR3 DNA reads as TGTGCCAGCAGTCTCCTACCTAGGAGGGCGCAGTATTTT.

CDR3 nucleotides: TGTGCCAGCAGCCGCAGGAGGGATGACACTGAAGCTTTCTTT. Protein: CASSRRRDDTEAFF. This chain connects TRBV5-8 to TRBJ1-1; no clear D gene. In germline, CDR1 is SGHTS, CDR2 YDEGEE. CDR3 size: 14 residues. Between the trimmed V and J ends, which lost 4 bases and 3 bases, there was a span of 13 bases.

This clone was seen just once. The gene calls are TRBV5-4 and TRBJ1-4; 9 bases are shared with TRBD1. The V segment lost 4 bases and the J segment 4 bases; nucleotides outside the gene matches: 2. The CDR3 covers 14 residues. Germline assignment: CDR1 SGHNT and CDR2 YYREEE (reference sequence). The CDR3 sequence is CASSMGQGNEKLFF. CDR3 bases: TGTGCCAGCAGCATGGGACAGGGTAATGAAAAACTGTTTTTT. The full variable domain, in which reference TRBV5-4 and TRBJ1-4 provide the parts outside the CDR3, is ETGVTQSPTHLIKTRGQQVTLRCSSQSGHNTVSWYQQALGQGPQFIFQYYREEENGRGNFPPRFSGLQFPNYSSELNVNALELDDSALYLCASSMGQGNEKLFFGSGTQLSVL.

The CDR3 is CASSELAGGTGELFF. The CDR3 DNA follows: TGTGCCAGCAGCGAACTAGCGGGAGGGACCGGGGAGCTGTTTTTT. This rearrangement joins TRBV5-4 to TRBJ2-2, with 13 bases matching TRBD2. The CDR3 extends over 15 amino acids. Germline V gene lookup returns CDR1 SGHNT and CDR2 YYREEE (reference sequence). Germline trimming cut 4 bases from V and 5 bases from J; bases unmatched to any gene: 2.

Regarding this clone: Other DNA sequences in the sample encode the same CDR3. The rearrangement links TRBV7-9 to TRBJ1-5; D is uncertain. This CDR3 is built from 12 residues. CDR1 and CDR2 (germline): SEHNR, FQNEAQ (reference sequence). Trimming stripped 1 base from V and 7 bases from J, with 5 bases between. CDR3 sequence: CASSLGGQPQHF. In DNA form, the CDR3 reads TGTGCCAGCAGCTTAGGCGGGCAGCCCCAGCATTTT.

The genes are TRBV5-6 and TRBJ2-2; a weak D match, TRBD1 (5 bases). Germline loops: CDR1 SGHDT, CDR2 YYEEEE. V lost 2 bases and J 7 bases, leaving 9 bases between the germline ends. This CDR3 has 13 residues. CDR3 residues: CASSFQGGGELFF. CDR3 DNA: TGTGCCAGCAGCTTCCAGGGCGGCGGGGAGCTGTTTTTT.